Shown below are 22 T cell receptor beta chains from a single sample sequenced in a study of control samples from healthy donors and cancer patients. TCRdb's table, derived via immunoSEQ multiplex PCR, lists solely in-frame clones and lacks some. The sample includes about 94,000 clones, approximately 90% seen only once; the top ten take under 4%. Source material: blood. These receptors were obtained from a young woman in good health.

The V gene is TRBV19, the J gene TRBJ1-5; tentatively, D is TRBD1 (6 bases). The CDR3 totals 15 residues. Trimming removed 4 bases from V and 9 bases from J, with 19 bases in between. Germline loops: CDR1 LNHDA, CDR2 SQIVND (reference sequence). CDR3 sequence: CASSTRGEGLRPQHF. DNA of the CDR3: TGTGCCAGTAGTACGAGGGGGGAGGGTTTAAGGCCCCAGCATTTT.

V gene TRBV12-2 combines with J gene TRBJ2-5; the table's D call of TRBD1 was not tested on the DNA. TRBV12-2 is marked as a pseudogene. There are 16 residues in the CDR3. CDR3 nucleotides: TGTGCAAGTCGCCTTGGTTCCCGGACAGCACAAGAGACCCAGTACTTC. Its translation is CASRLGSRTAQETQYF.

The chain joins TRBV29-1 to TRBJ2-7, with D perhaps TRBD1 (6 bases). Between the trimmed V and J ends, which lost 7 bases and 6 bases, there was a span of 25 bases. CDR3 size: 15 residues. The germline V gene has CDR1 SQVTM and CDR2 ANQGSEA. The CDR3 spells CSGGYQGPSSIEQYF. CDR3 in DNA: TGCAGCGGTGGGTATCAGGGGCCCTCTTCAATCGAGCAGTACTTC.

The genes are TRBV4-1 and TRBJ1-6; D gene uncertain. The CDR3 consists of 16 residues. V was shortened by 3 bases and J by 0 bases, with 9 bases between the two germline ends. CDR1 and CDR2 (germline): MGHRA, YSYEKL. CDR3 sequence (DNA): TGCGCCAGCAGCCAGAGTCTAGGCTCCTATAATTCACCCCTCCACTTT. Its protein product is CASSQSLGSYNSPLHF.

With regard to this clone: Relative to the germline gene, one junction end is altered; a read error may explain this. The chain carries TRBV4-1 and TRBJ2-3; 10 positions agree with TRBD2. Germline V gene sequence: CDR1 MGHRA, CDR2 YSYEKL. The CDR3 runs to 20 residues. This CDR3 reads CARSRSGGALPSLGTDTQYF. CDR3 DNA sequence: TGCGCCCGCAGCCGAAGCGGGGGGGCCCTACCCTCCCTCGGCACAGATACGCAGTATTTT.

This chain links TRBV11-3 with TRBJ2-3, with D perhaps assigned TRBD1 or TRBD2 (5 bases each). Trimming stripped 3 bases from V and 2 bases from J, with 21 bases between. The length of the CDR3 is 18 residues. Per the germline V gene, CDR1 is SGHNT and CDR2 is YENEEA. CDR3 sequence reads: CASSFPRNGDENTDTQYF. Written as DNA, the CDR3 is TGTGCCAGCAGCTTCCCCCGCAACGGGGACGAAAACACAGATACGCAGTATTTT.

V gene TRBV7-8 combines with J gene TRBJ1-1; possibly TRBD1 for D (5 bases). The germline V and J ends were trimmed by 7 bases and 0 bases, with 12 bases remaining between them. The CDR3 totals 14 residues. The V gene's germline CDR1 is SGHVS and CDR2 FQNEAQ. CDR3 loop: CASTLGQMNTEAFF. Written as DNA, the CDR3 is TGTGCCAGCACCCTAGGACAAATGAACACTGAAGCTTTCTTT.

The rearrangement uses TRBV3-1 (or the pseudogene TRBV3-2) and TRBJ1-1; D gene uncertain. Germline V gives CDR1 LGHDT, CDR2 YNNKEL (reference sequence). The CDR3 covers 19 residues. V lost 0 bases and J 11 bases, leaving 31 bases between the germline ends. CDR3 sequence reads: CASSQDPVRHPVGTPWAFF. The CDR3 DNA follows: TGTGCCAGCAGCCAAGATCCGGTCCGGCACCCCGTCGGAACACCCTGGGCTTTCTTT.

This clone appeared a few times. The J gene is TRBJ2-7, the V gene TRBV2; D might be TRBD2 (6 bases). Germline CDR1 SNHLY, CDR2 FYNNEI. Trimming stripped 4 bases from V and 6 bases from J, with 16 bases between. The CDR3 covers 14 residues. CDR3 region: CASSVLEGTGEQYF. The CDR3, as DNA: TGTGCCAGCAGTGTCCTGGAGGGGACCGGCGAGCAGTACTTC.

V and J are TRBV5-4 and TRBJ1-6; D is possibly TRBD1 (6 bases). The CDR3 is 14 amino acids. The V gene's germline CDR1 is SGHNT and CDR2 YYREEE (reference sequence). Trimming pared 4 bases from V and 12 bases from J, leaving 17 bases between. CDR3 sequence (DNA): TGTGCCAGCAGCCCGGACAGTGACGAGCGACCCCTCCACTTT. Protein: CASSPDSDERPLHF.

The chain couples TRBV4-1 to TRBJ1-3; D unclear. Germline V gives CDR1 MGHRA, CDR2 YSYEKL. The V end lost 0 bases, the J end lost 7 bases, and 7 bases lay between the germline ends. The CDR3 spans 13 residues. Here the CDR3 reads CASSQDILNTIYF. CDR3 bases: TGCGCCAGCAGCCAAGATATTCTGAACACCATATATTTT.

This clone came up once. The chain recombines TRBV29-1 with TRBJ1-1; 8 nucleotides agree with TRBD1. The ends lost 7 bases at V and 1 base at J; junction bases unmatched: 8. There are 14 residues in the CDR3. CDR1 is SQVTM, CDR2 ANQGSEA, per germline. The CDR3 nucleotides are TGCAGCGGCAGGACAGGGCCATCGAACACTGAAGCTTTCTTT. It translates to CSGRTGPSNTEAFF. Full variable domain (outside the CDR3, taken from reference TRBV29-1 and TRBJ1-1): SAVISQKPSRDICQRGTSLTIQCQVDSQVTMMFWYRQQPGQSLTLIATANQGSEATYESGFVIDKFPISRPNLTFSTLTVSNMSPEDSSIYLCSGRTGPSNTEAFFGQGTRLTVV.

CDR3 in amino acids: CASSPRQRGYGELFF. The CDR3 coding sequence is TGTGCCAGCTCACCACGCCAGCGGGGGTACGGGGAGCTGTTTTTT. The V call is TRBV18, the J call TRBJ2-2, with 8 bases lining up with TRBD2. CDR3 length: 15 amino acids. Trimming cost V 1 base and J 7 bases; bases outside gene matches: 5. Germline lookup yields CDR1 KGHSH and CDR2 LQKENI.

The V call is TRBV2, the J call TRBJ2-1, with D unclear. The CDR3 extends over 13 amino acids. From germline, CDR1 is SNHLY and CDR2 FYNNEI. The V and J ends lost 9 bases and 9 bases respectively, with 18 bases between them. CDR3 sequence (DNA): TGTGCCAGTCTTCCCGGACCGAACAGTGAGCAGTTCTTC. Protein product: CASLPGPNSEQFF.

The rearrangement links TRBV3-1 (or the pseudogene TRBV3-2) to TRBJ1-4; D call uncertain. The ends were cut back, 0 bases at V and 3 bases at J, with 11 bases in the middle. The length of the CDR3 is 16 residues. Germline CDR1 reads LGHDT; CDR2 reads YNNKEL (reference sequence). CDR3: CASSQESVLPNEKLFF. In DNA, the CDR3 is TGTGCCAGCAGCCAAGAGTCTGTGCTGCCTAATGAAAAACTGTTTTTT.

The chain has TRBV7-8 and TRBJ1-1; a weak D match, TRBD1 (5 bases). The CDR3 is made up of 13 amino acids. Trimming removed 5 bases from V and 7 bases from J, with 14 bases in between. Per germline, CDR1 SGHVS and CDR2 FQNEAQ. The CDR3 is CASSPGWGSEAFF. CDR3 coding DNA: TGTGCCAGCAGCCCAGGATGGGGCAGTGAAGCTTTCTTT.

The chain has TRBV9 and TRBJ2-1; tentative D call: TRBD2 (7 bases). The CDR3 spans 12 residues. Between the trimmed V and J ends, which lost 10 bases and 9 bases, there was a span of 17 bases. Germline loops: CDR1 SGDLS, CDR2 YYNGEE. The CDR3 region is CAPGGAGGEQFF. CDR3 nucleotide sequence: TGTGCCCCTGGGGGGGCCGGGGGTGAGCAGTTCTTC.

The chain uses TRBV18 and TRBJ2-6, with D possibly matching TRBD1 (5 bases). V was pared by 5 bases and J by 0 bases, with 14 bases between. This CDR3 is built from 17 residues. The V gene's germline CDR1 is KGHSH and CDR2 LQKENI. CDR3 DNA: TGTGCCAGCTCAAGGGGCGGCTTCAGCTCTGGGGCCAACGTCCTGACTTTC. Amino acids: CASSRGGFSSGANVLTF. Based on the CDR3 plus reference TRBV18 and TRBJ2-6, the full variable domain is NAGVMQNPRHLVRRRGQEARLRCSPMKGHSHVYWYRQLPEEGLKFMVYLQKENIIDESGMPKERFSAEFPKEGPSILRIQQVVRGDSAAYFCASSRGGFSSGANVLTFGAGSRLTVL.

The gene calls are TRBV9 and TRBJ2-3; 7 positions agree with TRBD2. CDR1 SGDLS and CDR2 YYNGEE come from the germline V gene. This CDR3 spans 17 amino acids. The trim removed 2 bases at V and 2 bases at J, leaving 11 bases unmatched. The CDR3 sequence: CASSVRWGGVVTDTQYF. The DNA of the CDR3 is TGTGCCAGCAGCGTCCGGTGGGGAGGGGTTGTCACAGATACGCAGTATTTT.

The chain recombines TRBV7-8 with TRBJ2-7, with 8 bases identical to TRBD2. The ends lost 5 bases at V and 9 bases at J; junction bases unmatched: 12. CDR3 length: 14 residues. CDR1 and CDR2 from the germline V gene are SGHVS and FQNEAQ. The CDR3 DNA follows: TGTGCCAGCAGCCGCACGGGTAGCGGGGAATCGCAGTACTTC. It translates to CASSRTGSGESQYF.

This chain uses TRBV19 with TRBJ1-2; TRBD1 matches at 7 bases. J gave up 4 bases and V 7 bases, and 12 bases lay outside the gene matches. CDR1 is LNHDA and CDR2 is SQIVND in the germline V gene (reference sequence). The CDR3 contains 15 residues. The CDR3 is CASNLSPGQPYGYTF. The CDR3 DNA follows: TGTGCCAGTAACCTAAGCCCGGGACAGCCCTATGGCTACACCTTC.

The chain uses TRBV7-9 and TRBJ1-1; D gene uncertain. V was trimmed by 1 base and J by 11 bases, leaving 11 bases between them. This CDR3 contains 12 residues. Germline V gene sequence: CDR1 SEHNR, CDR2 FQNEAQ (reference sequence). DNA for the CDR3: TGTGCCAGCAGCTTAGTTATCCGGGTTGCTTTCTTT. Residues: CASSLVIRVAFF.